This record covers a single T cell receptor beta chain. The data stem from a study of shared clonotypes between healthy human individuals. Germline V gives CDR1 KGHSH, CDR2 LQKENI. V gave up 3 bases and J gave up 4 bases, with 16 bases separating them. The CDR3 has 15 residues. Using immunoSEQ multiplex PCR, the repertoire was profiled, and TCRdb retains in-frame clones only, with some absent. The data show 90,000 to 130,000 clones, 68% seen once. The specimen was memory CD8+ T cells sorted from blood. This sample's subset: CD45RO+ cells pooled with CCR7-negative TemRA cells. The receptor was derived from a woman aged 25 to 45 in good health. The chain links TRBV18 to TRBJ2-7; D remains ambiguous. The CDR3 DNA sequence: TGTGCCAGCTCACCGGGTTGGATCCAAGCGTACGAGCAGTACTTC. This gives the protein CASSPGWIQAYEQYF.